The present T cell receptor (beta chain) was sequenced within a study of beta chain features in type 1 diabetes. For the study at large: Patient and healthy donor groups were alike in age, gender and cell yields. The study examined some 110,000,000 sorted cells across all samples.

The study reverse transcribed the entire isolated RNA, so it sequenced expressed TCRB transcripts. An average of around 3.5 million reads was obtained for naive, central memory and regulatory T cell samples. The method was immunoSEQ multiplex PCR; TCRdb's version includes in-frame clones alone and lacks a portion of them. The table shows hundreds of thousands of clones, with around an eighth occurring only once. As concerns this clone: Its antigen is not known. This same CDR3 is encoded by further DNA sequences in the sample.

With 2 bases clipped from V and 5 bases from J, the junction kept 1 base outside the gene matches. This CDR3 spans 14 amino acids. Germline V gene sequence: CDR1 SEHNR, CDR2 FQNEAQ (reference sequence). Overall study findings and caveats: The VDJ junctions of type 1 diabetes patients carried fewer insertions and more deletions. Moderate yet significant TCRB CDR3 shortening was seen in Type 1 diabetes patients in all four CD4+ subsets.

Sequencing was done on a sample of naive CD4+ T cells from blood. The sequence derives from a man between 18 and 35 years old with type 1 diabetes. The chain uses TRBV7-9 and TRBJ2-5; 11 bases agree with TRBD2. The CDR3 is CASSLTSGGETQYF. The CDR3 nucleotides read TGTGCCAGCAGCTTAACTAGCGGGGGTGAGACCCAGTACTTC. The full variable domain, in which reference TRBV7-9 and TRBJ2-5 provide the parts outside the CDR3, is DTGVSQNPRHKITKRGQNVTFRCDPISEHNRLYWYRQTLGQGPEFLTYFQNEAQLEKSRLLSDRFSAERPKGSFSTLEIQRTEQGDSAMYLCASSLTSGGETQYFGPGTRLLVL.